This TCR beta chain derives from a study of post-analysis software for immune sequencing data. As for the study in general: Secondary progressive, relapsing-remitting and progressive-relapsing multiple sclerosis were among the included disease courses. Whole-study findings and limits: Samples prepared in the same batch strongly co-clustered by F measure. Five or six TRBV segments, TRBV5-6, TRBV5-1 and TRBV20-1 among them, were found more frequent in patients than controls. Normalized Chao1 diversity was significantly lower in multiple sclerosis patients than in controls.

V trimming: 3 bases; J trimming: 0 bases; junction bases outside the gene matches: 7. The V gene's germline CDR1 is LGHDT and CDR2 YNNKEL (reference sequence). The CDR3 covers 17 residues. Unique molecular identifiers featured in each of the TCR beta cDNA libraries. Roughly 500,000 cDNA molecules were obtained per 1 to 10 million input T cells. TCRdb reanalysed the PCR reads using MiXCR and keeps one entry per CDR3 protein. Of about 190,000 distinct CDR3 sequences listed, 25% to 30% were seen once; the top ten hold around 3.2%. This clonotype was seen repeatedly, ten times or more. Its antigen remains unknown.

The origin of this receptor is a girl aged 2-17 years with multiple sclerosis. The V call is TRBV3-1, the J call TRBJ2-7; 11 bases are a match to TRBD2. The specimen was blood. CDR3 in amino acids: CASSQVLAGGSSYEQYF. The CDR3 DNA reads TGTGCCAGCAGCCAGGTCTTAGCGGGAGGGAGCTCCTACGAGCAGTACTTC.